The 16 T cell receptor beta chains below come from one sample, sequenced in a study of blood T cell repertoires in COVID-19. Repertoires were generated with immunoSEQ multiplex PCR, while TCRdb's copy carries only in-frame clones and drops some. The data show 140,000 to 150,000 clones, about four fifths seen once. Source material: PBMCs or T cells enriched from blood (not recorded which). Receptor source: a woman aged 45-59 years with acute COVID-19.

The rearrangement uses TRBV19 and TRBJ2-2; the D gene is possibly TRBD1 (5 bases). V shed 5 bases and J shed 8 bases, with 12 bases lying between them. Germline V CDR1 and CDR2: LNHDA, SQIVND (reference sequence). CDR3 length: 13 residues. The CDR3 nucleotides read TGTGCCAGTAGTGGGCCAGGGTTAGGGGAGCTGTTTTTT. This encodes CASSGPGLGELFF.

The J gene is TRBJ2-6, the V gene TRBV18, with D maybe TRBD2 (6 bases). Per the germline V gene, CDR1 is KGHSH and CDR2 is LQKENI. Deletions cut 4 bases from V and 0 bases from J, with 13 bases between. CDR3 length: 17 amino acids. Here the CDR3 reads CASSLWGDASGANVLTF. CDR3 DNA: TGTGCCAGCTCACTATGGGGGGACGCCTCTGGGGCCAACGTCCTGACTTTC.

This clone showed up many times. CDR3 sequence: CAWSRQGVNEQFF. CDR3 nucleotide sequence: TGTGCCTGGAGTAGACAGGGGGTTAATGAGCAGTTCTTC. V usage is TRBV30 and J usage is TRBJ2-1, with 9 nucleotides matching TRBD1. Germline assignment: CDR1 GTSNPN and CDR2 SVGIG (reference sequence). V was pared by 2 bases and J by 7 bases, with 3 bases of the junction left unmatched. This CDR3 comprises 13 residues. Full variable domain (remainder filled in from reference TRBV30 and TRBJ2-1): SQTIHQWPATLVQPVGSPLSLECTVEGTSNPNLYWYRQAAGRGLQLLFYSVGIGQISSEVPQNLSASRPQDRQFILSSKKLLLSDSGFYLCAWSRQGVNEQFFGPGTRLTVL.

V is TRBV7-9 and J is TRBJ2-3; 7 bases agree with TRBD1. Trimming removed 7 bases from V and 8 bases from J; junction bases left unmatched: 12. This CDR3 is built from 14 residues. Germline CDR1 reads SEHNR; CDR2 reads FQNEAQ (reference sequence). CDR3 region: CASKGTAPGATQYF. As DNA, the CDR3 is TGTGCCAGCAAAGGGACAGCTCCAGGGGCTACGCAGTATTTT.

V usage is TRBV19 and J usage is TRBJ2-7; 11 bases map to TRBD2. Germline-derived CDR1 and CDR2 are LNHDA and SQIVND (reference sequence). The CDR3 is made up of 15 amino acids. V dropped 5 bases and J dropped 1; count of bases not matched to a gene: 4. CDR3 bases: TGTGCCAGTAGTTTCGGGACTAGCGGATCCTACGAGCAGTACTTC. Protein: CASSFGTSGSYEQYF.

The gene calls are TRBV29-1 and TRBJ2-5; D possibly corresponds to TRBD2 (6 bases). Per germline, CDR1 SQVTM and CDR2 ANQGSEA. Between the trimmed V and J ends, which lost 8 bases and 5 bases, there was a span of 12 bases. The CDR3 is 11 residues long. CDR3 sequence (DNA): TGCAGCTCGGACCGGGGGGAGACCCAGTACTTC. Amino acids: CSSDRGETQYF.

This chain links TRBV6-5 with TRBJ2-1; 7 bases line up with TRBD1. Germline V gene lookup returns CDR1 MNHEY and CDR2 SVGAGI. V was clipped by 5 bases and J by 7 bases; unmatched bases: 11. The CDR3 sequence is 15 residues long. The CDR3 reads CASSPGQPPGNEQFF. As DNA, the CDR3 is TGTGCCAGCAGTCCGGGACAGCCCCCTGGGAATGAGCAGTTCTTC.

This clone showed up just a few times. The chain employs TRBV7-8 and TRBJ1-3; 9 bases line up with TRBD1. The CDR3 is 17 amino acids. Trimming removed 2 bases from V and 6 bases from J; junction bases left unmatched: 11. The germline V gene encodes CDR1 SGHVS and CDR2 FQNEAQ. For the CDR3, the DNA is TGTGCCAGCAGCTTAAGTTTGCTGAGACAGGGGGAAAACACCATATATTTT. This codes for CASSLSLLRQGENTIYF.

This clone was found once. This chain connects TRBV14 to TRBJ1-3; TRBD1 aligns across 7 bases. CDR3 size: 18 residues. The V gene's germline CDR1 is SGHDN and CDR2 FVKESK. V lost 3 bases, J lost 0 bases, and 11 bases stayed unmatched. DNA for the CDR3: TGTGCCAGCAGCCAGAACAGGGGATTAGTAGGCTCTGGAAACACCATATATTTT. As protein: CASSQNRGLVGSGNTIYF.

The V call is TRBV19, the J call TRBJ2-3, with 9 bases that match TRBD2. Germline V gene lookup returns CDR1 LNHDA and CDR2 SQIVND (reference sequence). The CDR3 has 16 amino acids. With 5 bases clipped from V and 3 bases from J, the junction kept 9 bases outside the gene matches. CDR3 loop: CASSSYSGRRTDTQYF. The CDR3 DNA is TGTGCCAGTAGTTCCTACAGCGGGAGGAGAACAGATACGCAGTATTTT.

The chain couples TRBV27 to TRBJ1-1; the D is unclear. The CDR3 has 13 amino acids. Germline CDR1 is MNHEY and CDR2 is SMNVEV (reference sequence). V lost 5 bases, J lost 3 bases, and 10 bases lay in between. For the CDR3, the DNA is TGTGCCAGCAGTCCGGAGTCAGACACTGAAGCTTTCTTT. Protein sequence: CASSPESDTEAFF.

This clone was observed once. This chain uses TRBV14 with TRBJ2-2; 11 bases agree with TRBD2. J was trimmed by 4 bases and V by 1 base; bases with no gene match: 5. Germline V gene lookup returns CDR1 SGHDN and CDR2 FVKESK. The CDR3 spans 17 residues. The CDR3 nucleotides read TGTGCCAGCAGCCAAGGGAGACTAGCGGGATTCACCGGGGAGCTGTTTTTT. Its protein product is CASSQGRLAGFTGELFF.

The CDR3 DNA reads TGTGCCAGCGGGACAGACGGGTACGAGCAGTACTTC. The encoded protein is CASGTDGYEQYF. J is TRBJ2-7 and V is TRBV7-9; 7 bases are shared with TRBD1. The germline gives CDR1 SEHNR, CDR2 FQNEAQ (reference sequence). The CDR3 covers 12 residues. Losses at the gene ends were 8 bases for V and 4 bases for J; bases not matched to a gene: 5.

This clone came up a few times. The chain couples TRBV4-2 to TRBJ2-7; 10 positions match TRBD2. Looked up from germline, CDR1 is LGHNA and CDR2 is YNFKEQ. V lost 5 bases and J lost 6; bases outside the gene matches: 10. This CDR3 contains 15 residues. This CDR3 reads CASSTISSGSGEQYF. The DNA for the CDR3 is TGTGCCAGCAGCACAATTTCTAGCGGGAGCGGCGAGCAGTACTTC.

V gene TRBV3-1 (or the pseudogene TRBV3-2) combines with J gene TRBJ2-7; 10 bases agree with TRBD2. The V and J ends lost 6 bases and 1 base, in that order; junction bases with no gene match: 6. CDR1 LGHDT and CDR2 YNNKEL come from the germline V gene (reference sequence). This CDR3 has 15 residues. In nucleotides, the CDR3 is TGTGCCAGCAGTCAACCTAGCGGGAGTTCCTACGAGCAGTACTTC. Its protein product is CASSQPSGSSYEQYF.

The chain couples TRBV4-3 to TRBJ1-3; D possibly corresponds to TRBD1 (5 bases). CDR3 length: 17 residues. CDR1 is LGHNA and CDR2 is YSLEER in the germline V gene. The V gene lost 5 bases and the J gene lost 4 bases, with 21 bases spanning the gap. The CDR3 region has the DNA TGCGCCAGCAGCTTCACGTCGGGGGGGGATTTCGGAAACACCATATATTTT. Its protein product is CASSFTSGGDFGNTIYF.